This T cell receptor beta chain comes out of a study of Ad26.COV2.S vaccination and SARS-CoV-2 variants. Study context: Intramuscular Ad26.COV2.S at 5x10^10 or 1x10^11 viral particles. Findings and caveats of the study: Reported post-vaccination CD8+ and CD4+ T cell responses to spike showed substantial breadth. Individuals receiving vaccine had higher spike-specific TCR breadth than placebo recipients did.

The treatment here: some 19 received Ad26.COV2.S at low or high dose, single or two shots; 5 received placebo; per-sample allocation not given. Collection of the samples took place on day 63 after the first injection of vaccine or placebo. Method: immunoSEQ multiplex PCR; TCRdb's copy keeps in-frame clones and lacks some. The repertoire holds some 340,000 clones, with roughly 84% as singletons. The V end was cut by 8 bases, the J end by 5 bases, with 9 bases between. Germline-derived CDR1 and CDR2 are PRHDT and FYEKMQ (reference sequence). CDR3 length: 11 amino acids. On this clone itself: Its antigen is as yet unknown.

This receptor was taken from a person between 18 and 59 years old who received the Ad26.COV2.S COVID-19 vaccine or a placebo. This chain links TRBV13 with TRBJ1-1, with D hard to call. The input for sequencing was peripheral blood, taken in a trial of Ad26.COV2.S vaccine versus placebo. For the CDR3, the DNA is TGTGCCAGCGGCCGAGAAACTGAAGCTTTCTTT. Residues: CASGRETEAFF.